This entry features one T cell receptor (beta chain) sequence. It lacks a known antigen. Per-base qualities were not stored, and no clone one base away is much larger. The sample is drawn from a study of Siglec-9 on CD8 T cells in melanoma (dated by TCRdb to 2018 to 2020). Regarding the study in general: The study investigated Siglec-9 expression on CD8+ T cells and the role of Siglec-9 in regulating T cells in the melanoma tumor microenvironment. The paper as a whole reports these results and caveats: Siglec-9 was reported to mark and regulate an effector memory CD8+ T-cell subset that appeared to accumulate within melanoma tumors.

V is cut back by 3 bases and J by 5 bases, with 15 bases in the junction unmatched. From the cysteine up to the phenylalanine, the CDR3 has a length of 19 residues. The CDR3 DNA has 57 bases and is translated from base 1. The germline V gene provides CDR1 WSHSY and CDR2 SAAADI. Receptor amplification or capture employed the immunoSEQ multiplex PCR assay. TCRdb took over this immuneACCESS table, retaining in-frame rearrangements with V and J assigned. Such tables are incomplete; in checked studies, under half of the missing clones stem from an unresolved V gene, and the remainder is unexplained. The sample data list around 29,000 clones, and more than 80% of these were observed just once. The ten largest clones capture almost 6% of the sample.

Specimen: Siglec-9- CD8+ T cells sorted from blood. The sample's cell subset or site label is to be understood as: CD8 T cells lacking Siglec-9. The receptor was derived from a human donor in good health. The chain couples TRBV10-2 to TRBJ2-1, and 11 junctional nucleotides match TRBD2. CDR3 reads: CASSDLLAGGPAGDNEQFF. The nucleotide sequence reads TGCGCCAGCAGTGATCTTCTAGCGGGAGGCCCTGCTGGTGACAATGAGCAGTTCTTC.